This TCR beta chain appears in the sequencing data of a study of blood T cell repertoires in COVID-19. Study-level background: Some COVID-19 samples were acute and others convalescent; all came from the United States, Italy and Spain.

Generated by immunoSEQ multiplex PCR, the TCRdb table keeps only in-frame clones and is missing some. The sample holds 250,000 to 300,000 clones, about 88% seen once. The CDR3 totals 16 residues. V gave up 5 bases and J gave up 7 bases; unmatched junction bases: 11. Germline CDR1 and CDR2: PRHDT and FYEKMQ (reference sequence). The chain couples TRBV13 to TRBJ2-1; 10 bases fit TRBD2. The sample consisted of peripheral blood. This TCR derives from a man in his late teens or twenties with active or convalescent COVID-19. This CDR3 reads CASSLPSGRSANEQFF. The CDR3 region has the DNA TGTGCCAGCAGCCTTCCTAGCGGGAGATCGGCTAATGAGCAGTTCTTC.